This paragraph covers one T cell receptor beta chain sequence. The sample is drawn from a study of T-cell memory formation after mild COVID-19. TCRdb reprocessed the 5' RACE reads with MiXCR, giving one entry per CDR3 protein. The table lists 160,000 or so distinct CDR3 sequences, about a third of them singletons, with around 12% in the top ten. Unmatched junction bases numbered 17, after V lost 1 base and J lost 12 bases. Germline V gene data show CDR1 as SGHAT and CDR2 as FQNNGV. The CDR3 totals 18 residues. V and J are TRBV11-2 and TRBJ2-1; 11 bases map to TRBD2. The source of this sequence is an adult woman who had mild COVID-19 (a few samples of this study predate the infection). Cell type and time point are not known. The sample was PBMCs or a T cell subset sorted from them (not recorded which). DNA of the CDR3: TGTGCCAGCAGCTTAGCCGTTACTAGCGGGAGTACAATGAGGGGGCAGTTCTTC. This encodes CASSLAVTSGSTMRGQFF.